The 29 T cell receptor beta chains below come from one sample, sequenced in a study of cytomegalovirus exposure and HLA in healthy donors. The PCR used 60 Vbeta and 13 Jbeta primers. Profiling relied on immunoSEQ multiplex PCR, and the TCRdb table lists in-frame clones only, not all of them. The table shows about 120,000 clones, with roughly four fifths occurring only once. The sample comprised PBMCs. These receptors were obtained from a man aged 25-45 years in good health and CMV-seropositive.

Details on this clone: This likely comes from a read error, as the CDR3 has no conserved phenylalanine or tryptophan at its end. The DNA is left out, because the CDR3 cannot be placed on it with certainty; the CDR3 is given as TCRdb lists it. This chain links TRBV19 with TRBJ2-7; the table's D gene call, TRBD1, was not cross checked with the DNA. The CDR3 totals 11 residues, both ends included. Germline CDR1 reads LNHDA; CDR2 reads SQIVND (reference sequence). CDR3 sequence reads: CARGEGTGDSI.

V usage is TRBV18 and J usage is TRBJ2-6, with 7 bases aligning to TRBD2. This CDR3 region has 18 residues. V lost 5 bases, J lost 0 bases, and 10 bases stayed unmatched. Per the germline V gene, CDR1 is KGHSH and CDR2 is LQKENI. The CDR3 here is CASSGEGHWNSGANVLTF. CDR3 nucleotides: TGTGCCAGCTCAGGGGAGGGTCACTGGAACTCTGGGGCCAACGTCCTGACTTTC. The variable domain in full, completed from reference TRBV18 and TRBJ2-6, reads NAGVMQNPRHLVRRRGQEARLRCSPMKGHSHVYWYRQLPEEGLKFMVYLQKENIIDESGMPKERFSAEFPKEGPSILRIQQVVRGDSAAYFCASSGEGHWNSGANVLTFGAGSRLTVL.

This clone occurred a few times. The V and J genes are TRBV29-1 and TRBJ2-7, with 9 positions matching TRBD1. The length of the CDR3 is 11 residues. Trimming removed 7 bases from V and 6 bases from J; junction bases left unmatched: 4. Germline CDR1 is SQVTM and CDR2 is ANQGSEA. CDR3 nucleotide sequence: TGCAGCGGCTTACAGGGGGCCGAGCAGTACTTC. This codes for CSGLQGAEQYF.

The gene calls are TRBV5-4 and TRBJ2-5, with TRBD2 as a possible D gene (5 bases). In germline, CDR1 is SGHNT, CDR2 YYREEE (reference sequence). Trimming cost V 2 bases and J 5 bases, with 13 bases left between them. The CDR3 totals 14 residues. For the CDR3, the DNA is TGTGCCAGCAGCTTCGGGGTCGGATCGGAGACCCAGTACTTC. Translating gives CASSFGVGSETQYF.

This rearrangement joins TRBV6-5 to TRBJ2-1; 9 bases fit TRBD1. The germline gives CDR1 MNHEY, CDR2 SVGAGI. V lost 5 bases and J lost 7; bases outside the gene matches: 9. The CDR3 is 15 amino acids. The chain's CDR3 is CASSAPGQGFNEQFF. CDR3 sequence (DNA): TGTGCCAGCAGTGCTCCGGGACAGGGTTTTAATGAGCAGTTCTTC.

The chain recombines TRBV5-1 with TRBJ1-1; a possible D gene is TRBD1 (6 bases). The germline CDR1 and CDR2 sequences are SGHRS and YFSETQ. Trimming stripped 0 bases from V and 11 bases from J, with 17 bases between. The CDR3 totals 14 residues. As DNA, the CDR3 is TGCGCCAGCAGCTTGGGGACAGCGTGGCCCGTTGCTTTCTTT. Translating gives CASSLGTAWPVAFF.

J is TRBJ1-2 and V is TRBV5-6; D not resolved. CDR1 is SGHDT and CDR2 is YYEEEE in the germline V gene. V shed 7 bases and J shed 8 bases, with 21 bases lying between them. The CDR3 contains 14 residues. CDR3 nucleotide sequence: TGTGCCAGCTTTTGGTCGGACGGGATGCAGGGCTACACCTTC. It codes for CASFWSDGMQGYTF. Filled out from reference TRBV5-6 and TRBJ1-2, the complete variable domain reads DAGVTQSPTHLIKTRGQQVTLRCSPKSGHDTVSWYQQALGQGPQFIFQYYEEEERQRGNFPDRFSGHQFPNYSSELNVNALLLGDSALYLCASFWSDGMQGYTFGSGTRLTVV.

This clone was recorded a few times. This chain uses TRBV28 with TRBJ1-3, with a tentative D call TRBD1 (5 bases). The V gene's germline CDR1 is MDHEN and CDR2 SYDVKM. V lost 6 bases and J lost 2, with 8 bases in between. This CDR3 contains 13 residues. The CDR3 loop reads CASRLRAGNTIYF. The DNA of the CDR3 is TGTGCCAGCAGGCTCAGGGCTGGAAACACCATATATTTT.

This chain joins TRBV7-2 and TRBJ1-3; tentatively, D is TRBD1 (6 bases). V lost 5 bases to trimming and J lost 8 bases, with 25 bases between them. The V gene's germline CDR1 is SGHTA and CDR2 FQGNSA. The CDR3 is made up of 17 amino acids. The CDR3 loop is CASSRSKGRGVLHTIYF. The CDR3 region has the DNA TGTGCCAGCAGCCGGTCGAAGGGCAGGGGCGTTCTCCACACCATATATTTT.

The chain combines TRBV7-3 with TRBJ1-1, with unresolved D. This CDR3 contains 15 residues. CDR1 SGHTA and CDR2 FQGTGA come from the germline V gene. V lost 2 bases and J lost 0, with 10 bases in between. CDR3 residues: CASSLFTVMNTEAFF. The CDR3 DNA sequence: TGTGCCAGCAGCTTATTCACGGTCATGAACACTGAAGCTTTCTTT.

Here the CDR3 DNA reads TGTGCCAGCAGCGTCCATACTAGCGGATACAATGAGCAGTTCTTC. Its translation is CASSVHTSGYNEQFF. This rearrangement joins TRBV6-5 to TRBJ2-1, with 8 bases aligning to TRBD2. CDR1 MNHEY and CDR2 SVGAGI come from the germline V gene. This CDR3 spans 15 amino acids. V shed 6 bases, J shed 4 bases, and the junction held 8 bases outside the gene matches.

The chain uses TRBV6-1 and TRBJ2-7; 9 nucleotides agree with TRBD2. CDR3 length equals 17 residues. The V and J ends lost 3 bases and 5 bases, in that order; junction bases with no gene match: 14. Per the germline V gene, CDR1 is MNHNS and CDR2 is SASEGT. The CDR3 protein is CASSDTLGLASFDEQYV. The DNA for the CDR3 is TGTGCCAGCAGTGATACCCTGGGACTAGCTAGTTTCGACGAGCAGTACGTC.

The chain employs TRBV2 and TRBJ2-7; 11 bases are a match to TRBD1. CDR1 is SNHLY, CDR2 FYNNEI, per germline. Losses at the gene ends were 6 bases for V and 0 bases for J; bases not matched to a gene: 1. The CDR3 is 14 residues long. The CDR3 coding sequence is TGTGCCAGCAGGGGGACAGGGGGCTCCTACGAGCAGTACTTC. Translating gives CASRGTGGSYEQYF.

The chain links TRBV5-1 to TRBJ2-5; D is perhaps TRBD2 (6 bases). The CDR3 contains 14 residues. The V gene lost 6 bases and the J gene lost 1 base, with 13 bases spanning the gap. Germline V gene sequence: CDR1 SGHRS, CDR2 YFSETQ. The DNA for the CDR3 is TGCGCCAGCACCCTTATGGGACTCCAAGAGACCCAGTACTTC. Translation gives CASTLMGLQETQYF.

In DNA, the CDR3 is TGCGCCAGCAGCTCAGAACAGGGGGTCTACAATGAGCAGTTCTTC. Residues: CASSSEQGVYNEQFF. The V call is TRBV5-1, the J call TRBJ2-1; 8 bases line up with TRBD1. The V segment lost 3 bases and the J segment 3 bases; nucleotides outside the gene matches: 5. This CDR3 has 15 residues. Germline V lookup: CDR1 SGHRS, CDR2 YFSETQ.

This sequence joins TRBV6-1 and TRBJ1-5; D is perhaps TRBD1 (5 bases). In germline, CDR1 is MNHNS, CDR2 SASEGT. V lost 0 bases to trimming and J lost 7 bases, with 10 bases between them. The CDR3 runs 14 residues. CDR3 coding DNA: TGTGCCAGCAGTGAAGCAAACAGGCACCAGCCCCAGCATTTT. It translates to CASSEANRHQPQHF.

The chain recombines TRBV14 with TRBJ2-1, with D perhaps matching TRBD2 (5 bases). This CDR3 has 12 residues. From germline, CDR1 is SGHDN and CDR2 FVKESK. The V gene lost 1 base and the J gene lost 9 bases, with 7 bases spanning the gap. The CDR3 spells CASSQVAGEQFF. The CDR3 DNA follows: TGTGCCAGCAGCCAAGTGGCGGGTGAGCAGTTCTTC. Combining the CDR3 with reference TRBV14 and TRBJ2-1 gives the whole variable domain EAGVTQFPSHSVIEKGQTVTLRCDPISGHDNLYWYRRVMGKEIKFLLHFVKESKQDESGMPNNRFLAERTGGTYSTLKVQPAELEDSGVYFCASSQVAGEQFFGPGTRLTVL.

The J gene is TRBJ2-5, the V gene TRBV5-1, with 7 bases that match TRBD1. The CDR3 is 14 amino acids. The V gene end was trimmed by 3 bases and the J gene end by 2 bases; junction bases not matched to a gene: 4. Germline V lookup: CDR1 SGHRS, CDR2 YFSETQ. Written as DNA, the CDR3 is TGCGCCAGCAGCTCAGTACAGGGGCAAGAGACCCAGTACTTC. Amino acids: CASSSVQGQETQYF.

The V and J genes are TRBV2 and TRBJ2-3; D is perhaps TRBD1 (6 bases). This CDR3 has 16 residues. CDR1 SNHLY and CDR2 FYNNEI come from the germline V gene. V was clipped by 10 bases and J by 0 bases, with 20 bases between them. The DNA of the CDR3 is TGTGCCAACGGAAACGGACAGTACACAAGCACAGATACGCAGTATTTT. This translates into CANGNGQYTSTDTQYF.

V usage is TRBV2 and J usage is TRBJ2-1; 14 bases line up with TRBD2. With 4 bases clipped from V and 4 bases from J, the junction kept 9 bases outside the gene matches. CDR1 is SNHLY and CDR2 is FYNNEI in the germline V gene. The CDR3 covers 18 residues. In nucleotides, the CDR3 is TGTGCCAGCAGTGTACCCGGGACTAGCGGGGGCCAATACAATGAGCAGTTCTTC. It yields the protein CASSVPGTSGGQYNEQFF.

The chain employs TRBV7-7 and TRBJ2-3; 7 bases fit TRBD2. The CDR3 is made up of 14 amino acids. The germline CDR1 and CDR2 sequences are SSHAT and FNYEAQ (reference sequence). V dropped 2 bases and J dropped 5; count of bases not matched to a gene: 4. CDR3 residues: CASSLNGRQDTQYF. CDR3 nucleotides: TGTGCCAGCAGCTTAAACGGGAGGCAAGATACGCAGTATTTT.

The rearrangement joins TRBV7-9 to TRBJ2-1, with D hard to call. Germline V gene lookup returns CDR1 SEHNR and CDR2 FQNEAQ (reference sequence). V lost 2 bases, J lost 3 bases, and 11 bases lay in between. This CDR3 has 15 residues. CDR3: CASSLPERLYNEQFF. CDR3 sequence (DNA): TGTGCCAGCAGCTTACCCGAACGACTCTACAATGAGCAGTTCTTC.

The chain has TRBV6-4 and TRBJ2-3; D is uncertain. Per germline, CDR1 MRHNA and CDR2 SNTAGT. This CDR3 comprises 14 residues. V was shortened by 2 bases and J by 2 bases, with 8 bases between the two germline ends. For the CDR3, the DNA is TGTGCCAGCAGTGACGGTCTGGCCACAGATACGCAGTATTTT. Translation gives CASSDGLATDTQYF.

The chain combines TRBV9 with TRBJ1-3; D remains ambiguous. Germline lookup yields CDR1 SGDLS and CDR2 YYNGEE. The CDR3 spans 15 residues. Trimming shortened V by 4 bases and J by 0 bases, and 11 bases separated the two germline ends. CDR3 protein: CASSLAASSGNTIYF. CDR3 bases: TGTGCCAGCAGCCTAGCCGCCAGCTCTGGAAACACCATATATTTT.

The CDR3 here is CASSFEFYEQYF. For the CDR3, the DNA is TGTGCCAGCAGCTTTGAATTTTACGAGCAGTACTTC. The V gene is TRBV13, the J gene TRBJ2-5; D is uncertain. The last part of the DNA fits TRBJ2-7 better; the J call may be wrong. CDR3 length: 12 residues. The V gene's germline CDR1 is PRHDT and CDR2 FYEKMQ (reference sequence).

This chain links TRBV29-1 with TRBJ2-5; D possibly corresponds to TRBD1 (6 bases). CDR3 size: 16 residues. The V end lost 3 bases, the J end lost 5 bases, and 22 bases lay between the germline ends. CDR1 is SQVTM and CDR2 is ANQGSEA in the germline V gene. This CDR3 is CSVENAGQPGLETQYF. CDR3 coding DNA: TGCAGCGTTGAGAACGCTGGACAGCCGGGGTTGGAGACCCAGTACTTC.

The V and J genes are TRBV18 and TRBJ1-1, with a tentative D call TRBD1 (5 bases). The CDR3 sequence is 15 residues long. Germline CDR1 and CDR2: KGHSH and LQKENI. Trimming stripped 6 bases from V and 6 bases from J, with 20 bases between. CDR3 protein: CASSPRGSTGAEAFF. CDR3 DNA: TGTGCCAGCTCCCCTCGTGGAAGTACGGGGGCTGAAGCTTTCTTT. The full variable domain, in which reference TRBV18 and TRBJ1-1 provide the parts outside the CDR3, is NAGVMQNPRHLVRRRGQEARLRCSPMKGHSHVYWYRQLPEEGLKFMVYLQKENIIDESGMPKERFSAEFPKEGPSILRIQQVVRGDSAAYFCASSPRGSTGAEAFFGQGTRLTVV.

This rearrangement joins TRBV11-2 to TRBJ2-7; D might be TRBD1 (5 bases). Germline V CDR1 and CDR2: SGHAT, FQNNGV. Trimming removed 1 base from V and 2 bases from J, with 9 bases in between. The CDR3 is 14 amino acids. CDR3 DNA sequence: TGTGCCAGCAGCTTAGGGGGCAACACCTACGAGCAGTACTTC. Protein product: CASSLGGNTYEQYF.

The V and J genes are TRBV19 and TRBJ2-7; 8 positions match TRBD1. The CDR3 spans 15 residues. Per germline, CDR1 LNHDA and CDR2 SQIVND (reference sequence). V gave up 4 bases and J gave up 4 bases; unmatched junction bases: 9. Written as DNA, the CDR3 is TGTGCCAGTAGTAACGCCGGGACAGGAGCATACGAGCAGTACTTC. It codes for CASSNAGTGAYEQYF.